Shown below are 3 T cell receptor beta chains from a single sample sequenced in a study. TCRdb used MiXCR to reprocess the RT-PCR reads, holding one entry per CDR3 protein. The repertoire consists of about 680,000 distinct CDR3 sequences, with 12% to 15% occurring once and the leading ten covering about 3.6%. The sample consisted of memory CD4+ T cells from blood. The receptors originated from a female donor in good health, serving as a healthy control.

This clonotype was picked up many times. This chain uses TRBV29-1 with TRBJ2-3; possibly TRBD1 or TRBD2 for D (6 bases each). The germline V and J ends were trimmed by 6 bases and 2 bases, with 12 bases remaining between them. Germline CDR1 is SQVTM and CDR2 is ANQGSEA. The CDR3 runs 13 residues. CDR3 amino acids: CSVLGGSTDTQYF. The CDR3 nucleotides are TGCAGCGTGCTCGGGGGCTCCACAGATACGCAGTATTTT.

The V gene is TRBV7-6, the J gene TRBJ2-1; TRBD2 might be the D (7 bases). CDR3 length: 16 residues. Trimming stripped 1 base from V and 1 base from J, with 11 bases between. Per germline, CDR1 SGHVS and CDR2 FNYEAQ. For the CDR3, the DNA is TGTGCCAGCAGCTTAGTCAGGGGAGGGTCCTACAATGAGCAGTTCTTC. Protein sequence: CASSLVRGGSYNEQFF. Supplemented by reference TRBV7-6 and TRBJ2-1, the full variable domain reads GAGVSQSPRYKVTKRGQDVALRCDPISGHVSLYWYRQALGQGPEFLTYFNYEAQQDKSGLPNDRFSAERPEGSISTLTIQRTEQRDSAMYRCASSLVRGGSYNEQFFGPGTRLTVL.

This clonotype was detected only a few times. The V and J genes are TRBV10-2 and TRBJ2-2; a possible D gene is TRBD1 (6 bases). CDR1 and CDR2 from the germline V gene are WSHSY and SAAADI. V was shortened by 4 bases and J by 1 base, with 10 bases between the two germline ends. This CDR3 has 15 residues. CDR3 amino acids: CASSGNRVNTGELFF. The CDR3, as DNA: TGCGCCAGCAGTGGGAACAGGGTGAACACCGGGGAGCTGTTTTTT.